The rows below give T cell receptor beta chains drawn from one sample of a study of cytotoxic CD8 clonotypes in ibrutinib-treated CLL. Produced via immunoSEQ multiplex PCR; TCRdb's table is partial and in-frame only. Here the sample spans some 200,000 clones, approximately 79% being singletons. This specimen consisted of PBMCs, obtained after 12 months of ibrutinib treatment. The receptors shown here come from a human donor with chronic lymphocytic leukemia. Each CDR3 is given with its conserved first and last residue. A D gene is named only where the DNA matches it firmly. Not all rows give a size; the values are once, few, many and, for expanded clones, a class.

d_gene | abundance | j_gene | v_gene | CDR3nt | CDR3aa
. | . | TRBJ2-5 | TRBV18 | TGTGCCAGCTCACCGGACCTCCGAGAGACCCAGTACTTC | CASSPDLRETQYF
TRBD1 | . | TRBJ2-1 | TRBV6-4 | TGTGCCAGCAGTGACCTGACAGGGGCCTACAATGAGCAGTTCTTC | CASSDLTGAYNEQFF
TRBD1 | few | TRBJ1-1 | TRBV11-2 | TGTGCCAGCAGCTTTTCCACCGGGACAGGGGACACTGAAGCTTTCTTT | CASSFSTGTGDTEAFF
. | . | TRBJ2-3 | TRBV28 | TGTGCCAGCACCCAGGATGAGGGGACCCGATACCAAGCAGATACGCAGTATTTT | CASTQDEGTRYQADTQYF
. | . | TRBJ2-7 | TRBV21-1 | TGTGCCAGCATCGCCCCTACAGGCCTTCGCATTTTCTACGAGCAGTACTTC | CASIAPTGLRIFYEQYF
. | few | TRBJ1-2 | TRBV7-8 | TGTGCCAGCAGCGACAGCCCTAACTATGGCTACACCTTC | CASSDSPNYGYTF
. | once | TRBJ2-7 | TRBV2 | TGTGCCAGCAGTGACGAGCAGTACTTC | CASSDEQYF
. | . | TRBJ1-5 | TRBV5-1 | TGCGCCAGCAGCCCTATGCCCGACGGCGTTAATCAGCCCCAGCATTTT | CASSPMPDGVNQPQHF
. | . | TRBJ2-5 | TRBV5-1 | TGCGCCAGCAGCTTGACCCCCCGAGAGACCCAGTACTTC | CASSLTPRETQYF
. | . | TRBJ1-1 | TRBV28 | TGTGCCAGCAGTCCTGGTCAGATTGAAGCTTTCTTT | CASSPGQIEAFF
TRBD1 | . | TRBJ1-5 | TRBV10-3 | TGTGCCATCAGTACAGGGGATTATCAGCCCCAGCATTTT | CAISTGDYQPQHF
. | . | TRBJ2-1 | TRBV29-1 | TGCAGCGTTGAACCCAGCTACCTCTACAATGAGCAGTTCTTC | CSVEPSYLYNEQFF
. | . | TRBJ2-3 | TRBV5-4 | TGTGCCAGCAAGGGGGGGGTTAGCACAGATACGCAGTATTTT | CASKGGVSTDTQYF
. | . | TRBJ1-6 | TRBV2 | TGTGCCAGCAGTGACCTCGGGGCCCCGGGCTCCTATAATTCACCCCTCCACTTT | CASSDLGAPGSYNSPLHF
. | once | TRBJ2-1 | TRBV7-7 | TGTGCTAGCAGCTCGGCAGGGAGCAATGAGCAGTTCTTC | CASSSAGSNEQFF
. | . | TRBJ1-1 | TRBV5-6 | TGTGCCAGCAGCAACGTAGGTGGAACTGAAGCTTTCTTT | CASSNVGGTEAFF
. | . | TRBJ1-1 | TRBV27 | TGTGCCAGCAGTTTATACCCACCTAGGAGCCCTGAAGCTTTCTTT | CASSLYPPRSPEAFF
. | . | TRBJ1-2 | TRBV6-5 | TGTGCCAGCAGTGGAACCGGGACCGCATATGGCTACACCTTC | CASSGTGTAYGYTF
. | . | TRBJ2-5 | TRBV10-1 | TGCGCCAGCAGTGAACGCCAAGAGACCCAGTACTTC | CASSERQETQYF
. | . | TRBJ2-1 | TRBV4-2 | TGTGCCAGCAGCCAAGGGCCTGAGGGGGGGAACTACAATGAGCAGTTCTTC | CASSQGPEGGNYNEQFF
. | . | TRBJ2-1 | TRBV4-1 | TGCGCCAGCAGCCAAAAGGCACCCAGCTCCTACAATGAGCAGTTCTTC | CASSQKAPSSYNEQFF
. | . | TRBJ1-4 | TRBV18 | TGTGCCAGCTCACCACGGCAGAATGAAAAACTGTTTTTT | CASSPRQNEKLFF
TRBD2 | . | TRBJ2-7 | TRBV7-9 | TGTGCCAGCAGCGACACTAGCGGATCACCCTACGAGCAGTACTTC | CASSDTSGSPYEQYF
TRBD1 | . | TRBJ1-5 | TRBV4-2 | TGTGCCAGCAGCCTAGGGACAGGGGCTCGCTTAAGCAATCAGCCCCAGCATTTT | CASSLGTGARLSNQPQHF